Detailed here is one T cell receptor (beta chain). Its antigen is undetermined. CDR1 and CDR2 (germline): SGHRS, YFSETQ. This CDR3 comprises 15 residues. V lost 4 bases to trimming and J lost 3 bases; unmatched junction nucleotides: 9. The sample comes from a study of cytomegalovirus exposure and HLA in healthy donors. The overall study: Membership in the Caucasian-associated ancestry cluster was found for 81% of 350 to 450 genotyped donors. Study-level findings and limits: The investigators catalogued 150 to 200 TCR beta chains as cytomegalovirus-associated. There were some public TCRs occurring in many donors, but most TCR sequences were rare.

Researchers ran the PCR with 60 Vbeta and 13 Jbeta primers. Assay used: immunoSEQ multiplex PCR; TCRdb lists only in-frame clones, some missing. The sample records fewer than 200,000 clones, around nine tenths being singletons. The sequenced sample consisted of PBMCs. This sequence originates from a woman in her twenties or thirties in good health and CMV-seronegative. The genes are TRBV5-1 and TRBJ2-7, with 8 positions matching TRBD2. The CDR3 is CASSLRGGSLYEQYF. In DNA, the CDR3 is TGCGCCAGCAGCCTTCGGGGGGGAAGTCTCTACGAGCAGTACTTC. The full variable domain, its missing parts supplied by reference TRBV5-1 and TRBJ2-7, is KAGVTQTPRYLIKTRGQQVTLSCSPISGHRSVSWYQQTPGQGLQFLFEYFSETQRNKGNFPGRFSGRQFSNSRSEMNVSTLELGDSALYLCASSLRGGSLYEQYFGPGTRLTVT.